These T cell receptor beta chains were read from a single sample in a study of shared clonotypes between healthy human individuals. Data came from immunoSEQ multiplex PCR; TCRdb stores just in-frame clones and leaves some out. The repertoire holds 2,500,000 or so clones, with 80% to 95% as singletons. The sequenced sample consisted of naive CD4+ T cells from PBMCs. Receptor source: a man aged 18 to 35 in good health. Some clones in this sample may be carry-over from other donors' samples. CDR3s include the opening cysteine and the closing phenylalanine or tryptophan. The order of the fields is V gene, clone size, D gene, J gene, CDR3 protein, CDR3 DNA. The D gene is left open where the match is weak. Size tells how often a clone was seen (once, few, many) or the class of an expanded clone, and some rows leave it out.

TRBV5-4	few	NA	TRBJ1-1	CASSLSVGGNTEAFF	TGTGCCAGCAGCTTGTCGGTGGGGGGGAACACTGAAGCTTTCTTT
TRBV6-5	NA	NA	TRBJ2-7	CASSLDRAYEQYF	TGTGCCAGCAGTTTGGACAGAGCCTACGAGCAGTACTTC
TRBV9	once	NA	TRBJ2-7	CASSASGIGEQYF	TGTGCCAGCAGCGCCTCGGGCATTGGCGAGCAGTACTTC
TRBV5-1	NA	NA	TRBJ1-1	CASSLEGPMNTEAFF	TGCGCCAGCAGTCTCGAGGGGCCGATGAACACTGAAGCTTTCTTT
TRBV11-2	NA	NA	TRBJ1-5	CASSLNSNQPQHF	TGTGCCAGCAGCTTGAATAGCAATCAGCCCCAGCATTTT
TRBV9	NA	TRBD2	TRBJ2-7	CASSVDGRAGTDDEQYF	TGTGCCAGCAGCGTAGACGGGAGGGCCGGTACAGACGACGAGCAGTACTTC
TRBV2	NA	NA	TRBJ2-2	CASSEEAGPGELFF	TGTGCCAGCAGTGAAGAGGCAGGGCCCGGGGAGCTGTTTTTT
TRBV28	once	NA	TRBJ2-7	CASSLYPGAPLF	TGTGCCAGCAGTTTATACCCCGGGGCCCCCCTCTTC
TRBV2	NA	TRBD2	TRBJ2-3	CASSEISGTSPLDTQYF	TGTGCCAGCAGTGAAATCTCTGGGACTAGCCCCTTAGATACGCAGTATTTT
TRBV4-1	NA	NA	TRBJ1-2	CASSQVGGVGYGYTF	TGCGCCAGCAGCCAAGTGGGCGGGGTAGGCTATGGCTACACCTTC
TRBV2	once	NA	TRBJ2-7	CASGASYEQYF	TGTGCCAGCGGGGCCTCCTACGAGCAGTACTTC
TRBV28	NA	NA	TRBJ1-3	CASSLFGNTIYF	TGTGCCAGCAGTTTATTCGGAAACACCATATATTTT
TRBV5-6	NA	NA	TRBJ1-3	CASSQTFTTIYF	TGTGCCAGCAGCCAAACTTTTACCACCATATATTTT
TRBV9	NA	TRBD1	TRBJ2-1	CASSTRTGGAEQFF	TGTGCCAGCAGCACACGGACAGGGGGTGCTGAGCAGTTCTTC
TRBV9	NA	NA	TRBJ2-7	CASSKGQGDYEQYF	TGTGCCAGCAGCAAGGGACAAGGGGATTACGAGCAGTACTTC
TRBV15	NA	NA	TRBJ1-4	CATSRDGANTREKLFF	TGTGCCACCAGCAGAGATGGAGCTAACACGAGGGAAAAACTGTTTTTT
TRBV7-9	NA	NA	TRBJ2-5	CASSLGRVLQETQYF	TGTGCCAGCAGCTTAGGTAGAGTCCTCCAAGAGACCCAGTACTTC
TRBV5-6	NA	TRBD2	TRBJ2-7	CASSLTSGTYEQYF	TGTGCCAGCAGCTTGACTAGCGGTACCTACGAGCAGTACTTC
TRBV7-7	NA	NA	TRBJ2-2	CASSQVPTGELFF	TGTGCCAGCAGCCAGGTACCTACCGGGGAGCTGTTTTTT
TRBV25-1	NA	TRBD2	TRBJ2-5	CASAGRTRFRETQYF	TGTGCCAGCGCCGGGAGGACACGGTTCAGAGAGACCCAGTACTTC
TRBV29-1	NA	TRBD1	TRBJ1-2	CSVERGRGHDYGYTF	TGCAGCGTTGAGCGGGGCAGGGGGCACGACTATGGCTACACCTTC
TRBV2	NA	TRBD2	TRBJ2-3	CASSAGTSISTDTQYF	TGTGCCAGCAGTGCGGGGACTAGCATCAGCACAGATACGCAGTATTTT
TRBV27	NA	NA	TRBJ2-1	CASSDSSGNEQFF	TGTGCCAGCAGTGATTCTTCAGGGAATGAGCAGTTCTTC
TRBV2	NA	TRBD1	TRBJ1-6	CASSVGTARNSPLHF	TGTGCCAGCAGTGTCGGGACAGCCCGTAATTCACCCCTCCACTTT
TRBV5-4	NA	NA	TRBJ1-2	CASSFETELIYGYTF	TGTGCCAGCAGCTTTGAGACGGAGCTCATTTATGGCTACACCTTC
TRBV30	NA	NA	TRBJ1-3	CAWSVPFARSGNTIYF	TGTGCCTGGAGTGTACCCTTTGCGAGGTCTGGAAACACCATATATTTT
TRBV10-3	NA	TRBD1	TRBJ1-5	CAIRAGTGGGQPQHF	TGTGCCATCAGAGCCGGGACAGGGGGCGGTCAGCCCCAGCATTTT
TRBV5-1	NA	TRBD1	TRBJ2-5	CASSLEPSGGSETQYF	TGCGCCAGCAGCTTGGAGCCTTCAGGGGGCAGTGAGACCCAGTACTTC
TRBV7-8	NA	TRBD2	TRBJ2-4	CASSRAGGTSILAKNIQYF	TGTGCCAGCAGCCGAGCCGGTGGGACTAGCATATTAGCCAAAAACATTCAGTACTTC
TRBV9	NA	NA	TRBJ1-3	CASSVLEGNTIYF	TGTGCCAGCAGCGTTTTGGAAGGAAACACCATATATTTT
TRBV7-3	NA	TRBD2	TRBJ2-1	CASSLSGASYNEQFF	TGTGCCAGCAGTCTTAGCGGGGCCTCCTACAATGAGCAGTTCTTC
TRBV10-3	NA	TRBD1	TRBJ1-5	CAISGDRNQPQHF	TGTGCCATCAGTGGGGACAGAAATCAGCCCCAGCATTTT
TRBV5-1	few	TRBD1	TRBJ1-1	CASSADRVNTEAFF	TGCGCCAGCAGTGCGGACAGGGTGAACACTGAAGCTTTCTTT
TRBV5-1	NA	NA	TRBJ2-7	CASSYFRQGTTYEQYF	TGCGCCAGCTCATATTTTCGGCAGGGCACGACCTACGAGCAGTACTTC
TRBV28	NA	NA	TRBJ1-2	CASSFSRFYGYTF	TGTGCCAGCAGTTTTTCGAGGTTCTATGGCTACACCTTC
TRBV5-1	few	TRBD2	TRBJ2-2	CASSLGTSGTYTGELFF	TGCGCCAGCAGCTTGGGGACTAGCGGGACCTACACCGGGGAGCTGTTTTTT
TRBV27	NA	NA	TRBJ2-1	CASSFLRDPPGDEQFF	TGTGCCAGCAGTTTTCTGCGGGACCCCCCGGGGGATGAGCAGTTCTTC
TRBV9	NA	NA	TRBJ2-1	CASSALGNSYNEQFF	TGTGCCAGCAGCGCCTTGGGGAACTCCTACAATGAGCAGTTCTTC
TRBV5-5	NA	NA	TRBJ1-4	CASSLAGINEKLFF	TGTGCCAGCAGCTTGGCAGGAATCAATGAAAAACTGTTTTTT
TRBV4-1	once	TRBD2	TRBJ2-7	CASSQEGDYPYEQYF	TGCGCCAGCAGCCAAGAGGGGGACTATCCGTACGAGCAGTACTTC
TRBV18	NA	TRBD1	TRBJ2-5	CASSRTGLETQYF	TGTGCCAGCTCACGGACAGGGTTAGAGACCCAGTACTTC
TRBV5-1	few	NA	TRBJ1-1	CASSEYPNTEAFF	TGCGCCAGCAGTGAGTACCCGAACACTGAAGCTTTCTTT